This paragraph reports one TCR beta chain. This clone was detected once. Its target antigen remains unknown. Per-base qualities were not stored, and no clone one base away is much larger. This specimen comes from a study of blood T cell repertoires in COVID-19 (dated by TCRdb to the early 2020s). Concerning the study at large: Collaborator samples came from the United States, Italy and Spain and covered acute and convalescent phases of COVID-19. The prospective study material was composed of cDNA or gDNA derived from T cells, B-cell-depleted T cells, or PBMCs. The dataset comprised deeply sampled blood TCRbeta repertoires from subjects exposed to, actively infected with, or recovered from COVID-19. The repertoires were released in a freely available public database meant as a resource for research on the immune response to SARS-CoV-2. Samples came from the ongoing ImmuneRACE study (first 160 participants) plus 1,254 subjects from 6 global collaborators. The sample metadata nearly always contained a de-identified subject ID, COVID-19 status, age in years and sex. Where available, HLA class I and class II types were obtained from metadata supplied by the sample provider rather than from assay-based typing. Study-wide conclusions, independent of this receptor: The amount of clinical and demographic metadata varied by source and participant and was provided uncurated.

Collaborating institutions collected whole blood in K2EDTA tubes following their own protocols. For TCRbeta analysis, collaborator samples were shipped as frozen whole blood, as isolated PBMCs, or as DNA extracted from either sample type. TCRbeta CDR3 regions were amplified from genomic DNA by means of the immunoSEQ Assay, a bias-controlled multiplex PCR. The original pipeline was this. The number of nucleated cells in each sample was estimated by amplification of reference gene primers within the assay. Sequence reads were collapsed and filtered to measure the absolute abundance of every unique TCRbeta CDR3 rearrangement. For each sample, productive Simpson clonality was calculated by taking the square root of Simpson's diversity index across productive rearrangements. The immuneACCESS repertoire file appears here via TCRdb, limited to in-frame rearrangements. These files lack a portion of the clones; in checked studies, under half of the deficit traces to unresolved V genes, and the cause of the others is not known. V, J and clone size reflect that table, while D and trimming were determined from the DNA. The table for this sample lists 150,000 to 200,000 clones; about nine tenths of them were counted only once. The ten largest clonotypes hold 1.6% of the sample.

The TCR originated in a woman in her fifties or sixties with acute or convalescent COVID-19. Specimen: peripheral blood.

The sequenced DNA is TGTGCCAGCAGTTTATCGCGGGGGGCGAACACTGAAGCTTTCTTT. The resulting protein is CASSLSRGANTEAFF. Here the chain combines TRBV27 and TRBJ1-1, with a weak D call of TRBD1 (6 bases match). In the germline V gene (reference sequence), CDR1 corresponds to MNHEY and CDR2 to SMNVEV. Trimming removed 0 bases from V and 1 base from J, leaving 9 bases between the germline ends. From its cysteine to its phenylalanine, the CDR3 spans 15 amino acids. CDR3 DNA only is kept here, 45 bases in frame from base 1.